The source of this T cell receptor (beta chain) is a study of blood T cell repertoires in COVID-19. Study summary: COVID-19 samples, acute and convalescent, were from the United States, Italy and Spain. The analysed material was cDNA or gDNA that came from T cells, B-cell-depleted T cells, or PBMCs.

Germline-derived CDR1 and CDR2 are MNHEY and SVGEGT. The CDR3 runs 16 residues. With 0 bases clipped from V and 0 bases from J, the junction kept 3 bases outside the gene matches. Original data processing: Counts of nucleated cells, estimated from reference gene primer amplification, were obtained. Clones were sequenced by immunoSEQ multiplex PCR, and TCRdb holds only the in-frame ones, with some missing. The V and J calls and clone size were taken over from that table, and D and trimming were inferred from the DNA. Of about 100,000 clones in the sample, around 93% were seen once. The receptor's source is a man aged 45-60 years with acute or convalescent COVID-19. Sequenced: peripheral blood. V is TRBV6-2 or TRBV6-3 and J is TRBJ2-7; 9 nucleotides agree with TRBD1. The chain's CDR3 is CASSYSLGQGSYEQYF. The CDR3 DNA reads TGTGCCAGCAGTTACTCGTTGGGACAGGGCTCCTACGAGCAGTACTTC.